A selection of T cell receptor beta chains follows, all from one sample in a study of T cell responses to AZD1222 COVID-19 vaccine. The protocol was immunoSEQ multiplex PCR, while the TCRdb copy is restricted to in-frame clones and leaves out a portion. The repertoire has around 140,000 clones, about 90% of them found once; the top ten carry 1.5% to 2%. The sequencing here drew on peripheral blood, taken 28 days after the second AZD1222 dose. These receptors came from an adult who received the AZD1222 COVID-19 vaccine. CDR3s include the opening cysteine and the closing phenylalanine or tryptophan. D genes are given only for firm matches. For some rows the clone size is stated as once, few or many, or as a class when expanded; others skip it.

V: TRBV19
size: .
D: TRBD1
J: TRBJ1-5
DNA: TGTGCCAGTAGTTTCCATCAGGGGGCGGGGGTCAATCAGCCCCAGCATTTT
CDR3: CASSFHQGAGVNQPQHF

V: TRBV5-4
size: .
D: .
J: TRBJ2-3
DNA: TGTGCCAGCAGCTTGGACCTCACAGATACGCAGTATTTT
CDR3: CASSLDLTDTQYF

V: TRBV27
size: once
D: TRBD1
J: TRBJ1-2
DNA: TGTGCCAGCAGACGGGACAGGGTGGGAAACTATGGCTACACCTTC
CDR3: CASRRDRVGNYGYTF

V: TRBV19
size: .
D: .
J: TRBJ1-2
DNA: TGTGCCAGTAGTGTGACCAGGGGAAACTATGGCTACACCTTC
CDR3: CASSVTRGNYGYTF

V: TRBV5-6
size: few
D: .
J: TRBJ1-1
DNA: TGTGCCAGCAGCTTCGATCAGGGTGAAGCTTTCTTT
CDR3: CASSFDQGEAFF

V: TRBV3-1/TRBV3-2
size: .
D: TRBD1
J: TRBJ2-2
DNA: TGTGCCAGCAGCCAACCGGGACAGGGATCGAACACCGGGGAGCTGTTTTTT
CDR3: CASSQPGQGSNTGELFF

V: TRBV5-1
size: .
D: TRBD1
J: TRBJ1-3
DNA: TGCGCCAGCAGCACGGACAGGCAACCGGGAAACACCATATATTTT
CDR3: CASSTDRQPGNTIYF

V: TRBV6-2/TRBV6-3
size: once
D: TRBD1
J: TRBJ2-7
DNA: TGTGCCAGCAGTGCCTCCCGACAGGGGCCCTCCTACGAGCAGTACTTC
CDR3: CASSASRQGPSYEQYF

V: TRBV7-2
size: .
D: .
J: TRBJ2-4
DNA: TGTGCCAGCAGCCGCCAAAGCGACCTAGCCAAAAACATTCAGTACTTC
CDR3: CASSRQSDLAKNIQYF

V: TRBV6-5
size: .
D: .
J: TRBJ1-1
DNA: TGTGCCAGTTTTCAAAACACTGAAGCTTTCTTT
CDR3: CASFQNTEAFF

V: TRBV29-1
size: .
D: .
J: TRBJ2-1
DNA: TGCAGCGTTGAGTCCGGGGGCTTGGGCAATGAGCAGTTCTTC
CDR3: CSVESGGLGNEQFF

V: TRBV5-1
size: .
D: .
J: TRBJ2-3
DNA: TGCGCCAGCAGGCGAGGAGGGGGAAGCGATACGCAGTATTTT
CDR3: CASRRGGGSDTQYF

V: TRBV10-3
size: .
D: .
J: TRBJ1-1
DNA: TGTGCCATCAGTGTAACACAGGGCCCCGGCACTGAAGCTTTCTTT
CDR3: CAISVTQGPGTEAFF

V: TRBV7-2
size: .
D: .
J: TRBJ1-3
DNA: TGTGCCAGCAGCTTACATATTACGAGCTCTGGAAACACCATATATTTT
CDR3: CASSLHITSSGNTIYF

V: TRBV5-1
size: once
D: .
J: TRBJ2-1
DNA: TGCGCCAGCAGCTTGGCTTACTCCTACAATGAGCAGTTCTTC
CDR3: CASSLAYSYNEQFF

V: TRBV11-3
size: .
D: .
J: TRBJ2-2
DNA: TGTGCCAGCAGCTTAGTGGCAGCGAACACCGGGGAGCTGTTTTTT
CDR3: CASSLVAANTGELFF

V: TRBV11-3
size: .
D: .
J: TRBJ2-1
DNA: TGTGCCAGCAGCTTAGACCCGTTGAGCGAGCAGTTCTTC
CDR3: CASSLDPLSEQFF

V: TRBV6-5
size: once
D: .
J: TRBJ1-5
DNA: TGTGCCAGCAGTCAGGACCGAGGAAGCAATCAGCCCCAGCATTTT
CDR3: CASSQDRGSNQPQHF

V: TRBV15
size: .
D: TRBD2
J: TRBJ2-7
DNA: TGTGCCACCAGCAGCCGGACTAGCCTAGCAGCCGAGCAGTACTTC
CDR3: CATSSRTSLAAEQYF

V: TRBV18
size: .
D: .
J: TRBJ1-2
DNA: TGTGCCAGCTCACCACCCTCAGGATTTGGCTACACCTTC
CDR3: CASSPPSGFGYTF

V: TRBV7-2
size: .
D: TRBD2
J: TRBJ2-1
DNA: TGTGCCAGCAGCTACCCAGGACTAGCGACTAGCAATGAGCAGTTCTTC
CDR3: CASSYPGLATSNEQFF

V: TRBV4-3
size: .
D: .
J: TRBJ2-7
DNA: TGCGCCAGCAGCCAAGTCGCTGGGAGCTCCTACGAGCAGTACTTC
CDR3: CASSQVAGSSYEQYF

V: TRBV19
size: .
D: .
J: TRBJ1-1
DNA: TGTGCCAGTAGTCTCCCGACAAGTACGGCTTTCTTT
CDR3: CASSLPTSTAFF

V: TRBV7-9
size: once
D: TRBD2
J: TRBJ2-7
DNA: TGTGCCAGCAGCTTTTCTGTGGGAGGGATCTCCTACGAGCAGTACTTC
CDR3: CASSFSVGGISYEQYF